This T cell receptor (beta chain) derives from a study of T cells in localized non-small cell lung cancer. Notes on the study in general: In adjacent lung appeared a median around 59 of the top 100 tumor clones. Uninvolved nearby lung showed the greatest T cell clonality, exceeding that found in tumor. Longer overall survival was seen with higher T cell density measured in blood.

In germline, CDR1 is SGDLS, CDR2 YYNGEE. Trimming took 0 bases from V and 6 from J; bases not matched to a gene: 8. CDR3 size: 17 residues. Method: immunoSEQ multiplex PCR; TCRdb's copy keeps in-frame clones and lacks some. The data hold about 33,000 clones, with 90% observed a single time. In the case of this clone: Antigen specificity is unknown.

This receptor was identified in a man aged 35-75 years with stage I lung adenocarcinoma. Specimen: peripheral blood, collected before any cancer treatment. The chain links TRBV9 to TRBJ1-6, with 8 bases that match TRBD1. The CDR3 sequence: CASSVEGDRILNSPLHF. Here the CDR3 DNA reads TGTGCCAGCAGCGTAGAGGGGGACAGGATTCTTAATTCACCCCTCCACTTT.